The text below deals with one T cell receptor (beta chain). Sequencing was performed with immunoSEQ multiplex PCR; in TCRdb, only in-frame clones are kept and a portion is missing. The sample yields 250,000 to 300,000 clones, approximately 89% seen once. This sample was included in a study of Ad26.COV2.S vaccination and SARS-CoV-2 variants. V shed 4 bases and J shed 0 bases, with 8 bases lying between them. The CDR3 runs to 13 residues. The germline V gene has CDR1 SGHNT and CDR2 YYREEE (reference sequence). The sample's treatment: about 20 received Ad26.COV2.S at low or high dose, single or two shots; a few received placebo; per-sample allocation not given. All samples were drawn on day 63, counting from the first vaccine or placebo injection. An Ad26 vector was used to express Wuhan-strain SARS-CoV-2 spike as the vaccine.

The receptor comes from a person aged 18 to 65 who received the Ad26.COV2.S COVID-19 vaccine or a placebo. The rearrangement joins TRBV5-4 to TRBJ2-7; D is possibly TRBD2 (5 bases). Material: peripheral blood, obtained in a trial of Ad26.COV2.S vaccine versus placebo. CDR3 in DNA: TGTGCCAGCAGCCCGGGGAACTCCTACGAGCAGTACTTC. Residues: CASSPGNSYEQYF.